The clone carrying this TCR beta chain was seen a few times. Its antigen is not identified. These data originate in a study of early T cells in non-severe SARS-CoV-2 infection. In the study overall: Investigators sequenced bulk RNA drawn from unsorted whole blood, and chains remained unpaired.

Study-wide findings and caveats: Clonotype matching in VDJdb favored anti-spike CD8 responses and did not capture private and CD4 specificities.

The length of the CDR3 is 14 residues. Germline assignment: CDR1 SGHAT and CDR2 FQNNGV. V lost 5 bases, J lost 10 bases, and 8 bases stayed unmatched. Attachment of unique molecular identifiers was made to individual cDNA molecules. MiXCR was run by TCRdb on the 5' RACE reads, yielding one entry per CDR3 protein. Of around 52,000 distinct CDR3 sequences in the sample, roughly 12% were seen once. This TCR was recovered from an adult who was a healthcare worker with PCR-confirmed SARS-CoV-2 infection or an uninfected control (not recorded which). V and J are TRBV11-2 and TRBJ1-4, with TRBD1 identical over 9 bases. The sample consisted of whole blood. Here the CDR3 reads CASSRGGTGTKLFF. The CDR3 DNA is TGTGCCAGCAGCCGAGGCGGGACAGGGACAAAACTGTTTTTT.